This TCR beta chain was recorded in a study of CD8 T cells in Susac syndrome. Comments on this clonotype: Its antigen remains unknown.

Random hexamers served to reverse transcribe roughly 0.5 to 1 ug RNA. It was immunoSEQ multiplex PCR that amplified TCR beta CDR3 across 54 Vbeta and 13 Jbeta. TCRdb reprocessed the immunoSEQ multiplex PCR reads via MiXCR and lists one record per CDR3 protein. The data contain 100,000 to 150,000 distinct CDR3 sequences, more than 90% of them seen just once; the ten biggest clones take up over 0.065%. Findings and caveats of the study: The study admitted that it had a relatively small number of individuals in its TCR sequencing and HLA analysis.

Between the trimmed V and J ends, which lost 6 bases and 4 bases, there was a span of 8 bases. CDR1 is DFQATT, CDR2 SNEGSKA, per germline (reference sequence). The CDR3 has 11 residues. The clonotype comes from a human donor in good health. This rearrangement joins TRBV20-1 to TRBJ2-3; D gene unclear. Source material: CD4+ T cells from PBMCs. In DNA form, the CDR3 reads TGCAGTGCCCAAAACGCAGATACGCAGTATTTT. It specifies CSAQNADTQYF.